The 11 T cell receptor beta chains below come from one sample, sequenced in a study of blood T cell repertoires in COVID-19. The method was immunoSEQ multiplex PCR; TCRdb's version includes in-frame clones alone and lacks a portion of them. The table has tens of thousands of clones, 80% to 85% seen once. Source material: peripheral blood. These receptors originate from a man aged 55 to 70 with active COVID-19.

The CDR3 nucleotides read TGTGCCAGCAGTTACACCAGGGGGCCCAATCAGCCCCAGCATTTT. The encoded protein is CASSYTRGPNQPQHF. The gene calls are TRBV6-2 or TRBV6-3 and TRBJ1-5, with 8 positions matching TRBD1. The CDR3 spans 15 residues. Trimming removed 2 bases from V and 3 bases from J; junction bases left unmatched: 3. Per germline, CDR1 MNHEY and CDR2 SVGEGT.

This clone appeared a few times. The CDR3, as DNA: TGTGCCAGCAGCTTAGCTCTAGCGGGGGGCCGCGGGACCCAGTACTTC. It is translated as CASSLALAGGRGTQYF. The rearrangement uses TRBV7-2 and TRBJ2-5, with 11 bases identical to TRBD2. This CDR3 contains 16 residues. The trim removed 0 bases at V and 7 bases at J, leaving 7 bases unmatched. Germline V gene sequence: CDR1 SGHTA, CDR2 FQGNSA.

V is TRBV7-2 and J is TRBJ1-1, with 9 bases aligning to TRBD1. CDR3 length: 13 amino acids. The germline gives CDR1 SGHTA, CDR2 FQGNSA. J lost 7 bases, V lost 5 bases, and 5 bases had no gene match. The CDR3, as DNA: TGTGCCAGCAGCCTAGGGACAGGGCTTGAAGCTTTCTTT. Residues: CASSLGTGLEAFF. Supplemented by reference TRBV7-2 and TRBJ1-1, the full variable domain reads GAGVSQSPSNKVTEKGKDVELRCDPISGHTALYWYRQSLGQGLEFLIYFQGNSAPDKSGLPSDRFSAERTGGSVSTLTIQRTQQEDSAVYLCASSLGTGLEAFFGQGTRLTVV.

This rearrangement joins TRBV7-8 to TRBJ1-1; perhaps TRBD1 as D (5 bases). The CDR3 consists of 14 residues. Germline assignment: CDR1 SGHVS and CDR2 FQNEAQ. Deletions cut 1 base from V and 4 bases from J, with 10 bases between. CDR3 loop: CASSLDGGFTEAFF. The CDR3 nucleotides read TGTGCCAGCAGCTTAGATGGGGGGTTCACTGAAGCTTTCTTT.

This chain links TRBV28 with TRBJ1-5; 7 nucleotides match TRBD1. The V segment lost 5 bases and the J segment 6 bases; nucleotides outside the gene matches: 10. CDR3 size: 15 residues. Germline lookup yields CDR1 MDHEN and CDR2 SYDVKM. CDR3 sequence: CASSPSPGGTQPQHF. CDR3 nucleotide sequence: TGTGCCAGCAGTCCCTCCCCAGGGGGAACTCAGCCCCAGCATTTT.

This clone was seen a single time. This sample also contains other DNA sequences that code for the same CDR3. The chain combines TRBV5-1 with TRBJ2-7, with D tentatively TRBD2 (6 bases). Trimming took off 0 bases at V and 1 base at J, with 8 bases between the two ends. The V gene's germline CDR1 is SGHRS and CDR2 YFSETQ. CDR3 size: 14 residues. CDR3 amino acids: CASSLGDSSYEQYF. The CDR3 nucleotides read TGCGCCAGCAGCTTGGGGGACTCTTCCTACGAGCAGTACTTC. Filled out from reference TRBV5-1 and TRBJ2-7, the complete variable domain reads KAGVTQTPRYLIKTRGQQVTLSCSPISGHRSVSWYQQTPGQGLQFLFEYFSETQRNKGNFPGRFSGRQFSNSRSEMNVSTLELGDSALYLCASSLGDSSYEQYFGPGTRLTVT.

The V gene is TRBV13, the J gene TRBJ2-7, with 8 bases that match TRBD2. Per germline, CDR1 PRHDT and CDR2 FYEKMQ (reference sequence). Trimming cost V 5 bases and J 3 bases; bases outside gene matches: 6. This CDR3 spans 14 amino acids. The CDR3 protein is CASSPTGTSYEQYF. The CDR3 coding sequence is TGTGCCAGCAGCCCTACCGGGACTAGCTACGAGCAGTACTTC.

This clone was seen more than once but under ten times. V gene TRBV5-8 combines with J gene TRBJ2-2; 8 nucleotides match TRBD1. This CDR3 comprises 15 residues. V lost 4 bases to trimming and J lost 3 bases; unmatched junction nucleotides: 5. Germline-derived CDR1 and CDR2 are SGHTS and YDEGEE. The DNA of the CDR3 is TGTGCCAGCAGCCTGGGACAGGTTTACACCGGGGAGCTGTTTTTT. The encoded protein is CASSLGQVYTGELFF.

The chain uses TRBV7-9 and TRBJ1-5, with a weak D call TRBD1 (5 bases). V shed 1 base and J shed 7 bases, with 11 bases lying between them. This CDR3 is 14 amino acids long. The germline gives CDR1 SEHNR, CDR2 FQNEAQ (reference sequence). The CDR3 reads CASSLGAGVQPQHF. CDR3 in DNA: TGTGCCAGCAGCTTAGGGGCGGGGGTGCAGCCCCAGCATTTT.

The V gene is TRBV27, the J gene TRBJ2-3; D is perhaps TRBD1 (5 bases). The CDR3 consists of 16 residues. The germline CDR1 and CDR2 sequences are MNHEY and SMNVEV (reference sequence). V lost 2 bases to trimming and J lost 2 bases, with 14 bases between them. The CDR3 loop reads CASSLVVGALTDTQYF. The CDR3 bases are TGTGCCAGCAGTTTAGTAGTAGGGGCCCTCACAGATACGCAGTATTTT.

This chain joins TRBV7-2 and TRBJ2-5, with D maybe TRBD2 (5 bases). The CDR3 runs to 13 residues. Germline CDR1 is SGHTA and CDR2 is FQGNSA. The V and J ends lost 3 bases and 5 bases respectively, with 10 bases between them. The CDR3 DNA follows: TGTGCCAGCAGCTTGGAGCGGTTGGAGACCCAGTACTTC. Translating gives CASSLERLETQYF.